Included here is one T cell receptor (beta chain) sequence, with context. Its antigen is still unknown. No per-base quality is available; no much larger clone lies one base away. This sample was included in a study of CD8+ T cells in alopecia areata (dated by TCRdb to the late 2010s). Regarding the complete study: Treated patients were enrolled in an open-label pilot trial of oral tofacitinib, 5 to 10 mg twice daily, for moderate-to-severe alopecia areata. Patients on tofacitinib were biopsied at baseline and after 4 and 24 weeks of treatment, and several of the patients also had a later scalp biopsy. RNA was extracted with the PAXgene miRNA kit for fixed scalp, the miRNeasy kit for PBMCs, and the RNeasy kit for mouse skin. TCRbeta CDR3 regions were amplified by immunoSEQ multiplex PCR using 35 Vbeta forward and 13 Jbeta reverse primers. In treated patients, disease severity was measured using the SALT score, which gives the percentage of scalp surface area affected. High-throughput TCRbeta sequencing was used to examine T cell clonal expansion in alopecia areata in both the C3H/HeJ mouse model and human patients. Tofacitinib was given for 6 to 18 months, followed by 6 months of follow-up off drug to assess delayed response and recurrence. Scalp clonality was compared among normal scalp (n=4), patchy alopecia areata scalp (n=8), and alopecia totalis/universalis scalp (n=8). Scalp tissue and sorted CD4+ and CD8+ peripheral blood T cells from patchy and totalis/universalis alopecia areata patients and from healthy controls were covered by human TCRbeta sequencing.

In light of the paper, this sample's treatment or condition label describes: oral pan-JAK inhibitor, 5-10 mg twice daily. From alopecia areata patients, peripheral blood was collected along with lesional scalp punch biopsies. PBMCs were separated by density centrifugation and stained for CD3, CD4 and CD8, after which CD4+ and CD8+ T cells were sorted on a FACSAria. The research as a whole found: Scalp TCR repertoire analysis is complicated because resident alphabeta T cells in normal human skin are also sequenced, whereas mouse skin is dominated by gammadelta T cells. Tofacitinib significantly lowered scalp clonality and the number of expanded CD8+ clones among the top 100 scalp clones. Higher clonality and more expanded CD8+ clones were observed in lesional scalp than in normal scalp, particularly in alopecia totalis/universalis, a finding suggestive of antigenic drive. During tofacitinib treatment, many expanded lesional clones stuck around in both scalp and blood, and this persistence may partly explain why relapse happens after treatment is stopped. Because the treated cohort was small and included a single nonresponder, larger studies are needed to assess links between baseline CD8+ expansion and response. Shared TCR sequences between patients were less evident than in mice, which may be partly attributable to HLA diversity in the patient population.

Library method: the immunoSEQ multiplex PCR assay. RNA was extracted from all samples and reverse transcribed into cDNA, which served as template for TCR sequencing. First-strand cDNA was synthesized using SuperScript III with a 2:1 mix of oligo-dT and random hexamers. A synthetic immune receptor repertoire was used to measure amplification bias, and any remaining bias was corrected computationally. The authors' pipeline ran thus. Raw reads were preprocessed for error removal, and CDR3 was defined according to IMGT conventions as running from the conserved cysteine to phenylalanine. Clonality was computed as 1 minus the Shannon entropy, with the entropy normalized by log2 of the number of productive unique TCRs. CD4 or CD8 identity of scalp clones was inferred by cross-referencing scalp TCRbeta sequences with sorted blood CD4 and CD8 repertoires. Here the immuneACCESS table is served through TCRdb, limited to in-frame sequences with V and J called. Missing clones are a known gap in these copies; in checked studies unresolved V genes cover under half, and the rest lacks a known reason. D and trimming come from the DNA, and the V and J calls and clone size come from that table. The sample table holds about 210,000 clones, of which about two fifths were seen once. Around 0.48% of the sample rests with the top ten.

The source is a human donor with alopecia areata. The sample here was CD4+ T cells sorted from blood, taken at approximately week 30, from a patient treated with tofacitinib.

The DNA sequence reads TGTGCCAGCAGCTTAGAGGCCAGACTAGCGGGTGAAACAGATACGCAGTATTTT. The encoded protein is CASSLEARLAGETDTQYF. The chain is encoded by TRBV13 joined to TRBJ2-3, with 10 bases matching TRBD2. CDR1 is given as PRHDT and CDR2 as FYEKMQ, both from the germline V gene (reference sequence). V is cut back by 1 base and J by 3 bases, with 10 bases in the junction unmatched. From its cysteine to its phenylalanine, the CDR3 spans 18 amino acids. CDR3 DNA only is kept here, 54 bases in frame from base 1. The CDR3, completed at both ends by the reference TRBV13 and TRBJ2-3 genes, gives the full variable domain AAGVIQSPRHLIKEKRETATLKCYPIPRHDTVYWYQQGPGQDPQFLISFYEKMQSDKGSIPDRFSAQQFSDYHSELNMSSLELGDSALYFCASSLEARLAGETDTQYFGPGTRLTVL.